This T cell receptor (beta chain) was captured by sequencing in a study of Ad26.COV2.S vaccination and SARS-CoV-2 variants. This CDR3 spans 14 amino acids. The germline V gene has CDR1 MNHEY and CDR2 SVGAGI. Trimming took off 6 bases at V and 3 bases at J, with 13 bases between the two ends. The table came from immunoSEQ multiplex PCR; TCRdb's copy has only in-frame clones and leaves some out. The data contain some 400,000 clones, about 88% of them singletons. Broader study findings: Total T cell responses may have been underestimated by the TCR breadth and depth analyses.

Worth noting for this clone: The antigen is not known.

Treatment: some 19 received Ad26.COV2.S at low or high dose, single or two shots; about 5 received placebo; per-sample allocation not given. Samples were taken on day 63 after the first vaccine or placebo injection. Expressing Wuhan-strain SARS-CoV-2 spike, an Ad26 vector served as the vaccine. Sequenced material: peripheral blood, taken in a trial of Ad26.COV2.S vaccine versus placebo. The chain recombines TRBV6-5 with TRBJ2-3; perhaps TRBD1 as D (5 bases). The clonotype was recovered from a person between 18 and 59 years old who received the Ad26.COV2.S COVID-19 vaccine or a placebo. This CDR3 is CASSQGLWTDTQYF. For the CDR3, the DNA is TGTGCCAGCAGCCAGGGTTTGTGGACAGATACGCAGTATTTT.